This entry concerns a single T cell receptor beta chain. PCR employed 60 Vbeta and 13 Jbeta primers. Profiled with immunoSEQ multiplex PCR; TCRdb holds only in-frame clones, not every one. The repertoire includes hundreds of thousands of clones, 80% to 85% of them detected once, and 0.71% sits in the top ten. There are 20 residues in the CDR3. Trimming removed 0 bases at V and 2 bases at J, with 23 bases between. The entry originates in a study of cytomegalovirus exposure and HLA in healthy donors. Study in general: HLA-typed donors contributed approximately 86 million unique TCRs, which were held in an early data release.

Sequencing used PBMCs. This sequence was found in a boy aged 2 to 10 in good health and CMV-seronegative. The rearrangement uses TRBV23-1 and TRBJ1-3, with D perhaps matching TRBD1 (5 bases). TRBV23-1 is designated an ORF whose function remains uncertain. The CDR3 is CASSQSNVFVGREAGNTIYF. The CDR3 DNA follows: TGCGCCAGCAGTCAATCGAACGTGTTCGTCGGCAGGGAGGCTGGAAACACCATATATTTT.